The entry that follows covers one TCR beta chain sequence. The antigen this receptor binds is unknown. Per-base qualities were not stored, and no clone one base away is much larger. This record comes from a study of shared T cell receptors in the human thymus (dated by TCRdb to the early 2020s). A note on the overall study: The study examined how self-reactive, shared T-cell receptor alpha chains are generated in the human thymus.

V drops 5 bases and J drops 7 bases, leaving 9 bases in between. The CDR3 runs 12 amino acids, cysteine and phenylalanine included. Of the read, only the CDR3 DNA is kept; its 36 bases are in frame from base 1. In the germline V gene (reference sequence), CDR1 corresponds to MNHEY and CDR2 to SMNVEV. Libraries were prepared through the immunoSEQ multiplex PCR assay. TCRdb re-hosts the immuneACCESS table, in-frame sequences only. Its copies lack some clones; in the studies checked, an unresolved V gene accounts for under half of them, and the cause for the rest is not known. The sample includes about 500,000 clones, with around 78% observed a single time. The ten biggest clones cover more than 0.01% of the sample. This same sample was also taken into another study, of human thymus T cells. The second paper states: Donors were immunologically healthy infants undergoing open corrective cardiac surgery for congenital heart defects in Finland. Thymus tissue was obtained as surgical resects removed during corrective cardiac surgery. Biased V and J gene segment usage appeared to be present in both thymic and peripheral blood repertoires. The related research reported highly overlapping thymic TCR repertoires among unrelated individuals. The study used fewer than ten infant thymus samples plus four related peripheral blood samples to characterize TCR alpha and beta repertoires. The infant donors were roughly 7 to 244 days old, and the cohort included roughly six males and a couple of females. Thymocytes were freed from the tissue by mechanical means and kept at -70 degrees C as pellets of roughly 8.5-31 million cells. A QIAsymphony instrument was used to extract genomic DNA from frozen cell pellets. TCRB and TCRAD loci were amplified from a standardized quantity of quality-controlled genomic DNA using the immunoSEQ multiplex PCR assay. The amplicons spanned the V(D)J region and were long enough to cover the CDR3 and allow V and J genes to be identified. The amplicons were sequenced on an Illumina platform via the commercial immunoSEQ service. Primer bias and sequencing errors were corrected as previously described, and TCRAD and TCRB definitions were based on the IMGT database. The repertoires were analysed using immunoSEQ Analyzer 3.0 and VDJTools for basic statistics, V/J segment usage, diversity estimates, rarefaction and pairwise overlap. Diversity was estimated with Chao1, ChaoE, Efron-Thisted, Shannon and inverse Simpson indices, and also on datasets down-sampled to the smallest sample. Repertoire overlap used strict matching of CDR3 nucleotide sequence, V gene and J gene, with Jaccard-based multidimensional scaling clustering. On average, thymus samples yielded around 850,000 unique TCRB clonotypes, whereas blood samples yielded some 80,000.

The clonotype originates from a boy under two years old with a congenital heart defect. Donor details come from another sample of the same person, matched by shared clones. The sample was thymocytes. The chain is made from TRBV27 and TRBJ2-1; no D gene can be assigned with confidence. The CDR3 in this case is CASSPSYNEQFF. The nucleotide sequence reads as follows: TGTGCCAGCAGTCCCAGTTATAATGAGCAGTTCTTC.